The rows below give T cell receptor beta chains drawn from one sample of a study of blood T cell repertoires in COVID-19. Assay used: immunoSEQ multiplex PCR; TCRdb lists only in-frame clones, some missing. The table shows some 31,000 clones, with 93% occurring only once. The sequenced sample was peripheral blood. The source is a human donor in a cohort sampled during active COVID-19. Both conserved end residues are part of each CDR3. The D gene is left open where the match is weak. Rows may omit the clone size; those that give it use once, few, many or a size class.

j_gene: TRBJ1-2; d_gene: TRBD1; v_gene: TRBV24-1; abundance: -; CDR3nt: TGTGCCACCAGTGACCGACGGACAGGGGGCTTTGTGTATGGCTACACCTTC; CDR3aa: CATSDRRTGGFVYGYTF
j_gene: TRBJ2-3; d_gene: -; v_gene: TRBV7-6; abundance: -; CDR3nt: TGTGCCAGCAGCTTAGGGGGCGCAGATACGCAGTATTTT; CDR3aa: CASSLGGADTQYF
j_gene: TRBJ2-3; d_gene: -; v_gene: TRBV2; abundance: -; CDR3nt: TGTGCCAGCAGTAGGGGGGAGGGGTTCGCAGATACGCAGTATTTT; CDR3aa: CASSRGEGFADTQYF
j_gene: TRBJ2-2; d_gene: TRBD2; v_gene: TRBV6-1; abundance: -; CDR3nt: TGTGCCAGCAGTGCGCGACTAGCGGGAGTTTACACCGGGGAGCTGTTTTTT; CDR3aa: CASSARLAGVYTGELFF
j_gene: TRBJ1-5; d_gene: TRBD1; v_gene: TRBV4-1; abundance: -; CDR3nt: TGCGCCAGCAGCCAAGTGGGCAGGGGGCAAGGTCAGCCCCAGCATTTT; CDR3aa: CASSQVGRGQGQPQHF
j_gene: TRBJ2-5; d_gene: -; v_gene: TRBV5-1; abundance: -; CDR3nt: TGCGCCAGCAGCCGGACAGTCCAAGAGACCCAGTACTTC; CDR3aa: CASSRTVQETQYF
j_gene: TRBJ2-7; d_gene: -; v_gene: TRBV24-1; abundance: once; CDR3nt: TGTGCCACCAGTGACCATGGGACATCCAACTCCTACGAGCAGTACTTC; CDR3aa: CATSDHGTSNSYEQYF
j_gene: TRBJ2-2; d_gene: TRBD2; v_gene: TRBV29-1; abundance: -; CDR3nt: TGCAGCGTTGAAGCGGGAGGTGGTACCGGGGAGCTGTTTTTT; CDR3aa: CSVEAGGGTGELFF
j_gene: TRBJ2-2; d_gene: -; v_gene: TRBV24-1; abundance: -; CDR3nt: TGTGCCACCAGTGACCCAAACACCGGGGAGCTGTTTTTT; CDR3aa: CATSDPNTGELFF
j_gene: TRBJ1-1; d_gene: -; v_gene: TRBV5-6; abundance: -; CDR3nt: TGTGCCAGCAGCCCTTGGGGGGGGAAGGGGACTGAAGCTTTCTTT; CDR3aa: CASSPWGGKGTEAFF
j_gene: TRBJ2-5; d_gene: TRBD2; v_gene: TRBV7-7; abundance: -; CDR3nt: TGTGCTAGCAGCTCCTCCCCGGGGGGGGCGTACCAAGAGACCCAGTACTTC; CDR3aa: CASSSSPGGAYQETQYF
j_gene: TRBJ1-5; d_gene: TRBD1; v_gene: TRBV5-1; abundance: -; CDR3nt: TGCGCCAGCAGCCCCGAGACAGGGAACAATCAGCCCCAGCATTTT; CDR3aa: CASSPETGNNQPQHF
j_gene: TRBJ2-1; d_gene: -; v_gene: TRBV25-1; abundance: -; CDR3nt: TGTGCCAGCAGTGATGGAGGGACCGCGAATGAGCAGTTCTTC; CDR3aa: CASSDGGTANEQFF
j_gene: TRBJ2-2; d_gene: -; v_gene: TRBV14; abundance: -; CDR3nt: TGTGCCAGCAGCCAGTGGGACTCGAACACCGGGGAGCTGTTTTTT; CDR3aa: CASSQWDSNTGELFF
j_gene: TRBJ1-2; d_gene: -; v_gene: TRBV29-1; abundance: -; CDR3nt: TGCAGCGTTGCGAGAGGTGGCAGCATTAACTATGGCTACACCTTC; CDR3aa: CSVARGGSINYGYTF
j_gene: TRBJ2-7; d_gene: TRBD2; v_gene: TRBV19; abundance: -; CDR3nt: TGTGCCAGTAGTCTCGGGGCGGGAGAGTCCTACGAGCAGTACTTC; CDR3aa: CASSLGAGESYEQYF
j_gene: TRBJ2-7; d_gene: -; v_gene: TRBV10-3; abundance: -; CDR3nt: TGTGCCATCAGGGAGAACTCTTACGAGCAGTACTTC; CDR3aa: CAIRENSYEQYF
j_gene: TRBJ1-2; d_gene: TRBD1; v_gene: TRBV27; abundance: -; CDR3nt: TGTGCCAGCAGTTTATCGCAGGGGGGCTATGGCTACACCTTC; CDR3aa: CASSLSQGGYGYTF
j_gene: TRBJ1-1; d_gene: TRBD1; v_gene: TRBV5-1; abundance: -; CDR3nt: TGCGCCAGCAGCGAGGGACAGGGACGAACTGAAGCTTTCTTT; CDR3aa: CASSEGQGRTEAFF
j_gene: TRBJ2-2; d_gene: -; v_gene: TRBV23-1; abundance: -; CDR3nt: TGCGCCAGCAGTCAATCGTTTAGCGTGAAAAGGGAGGTTAGCGGGGAGCTGTTTTTT; CDR3aa: CASSQSFSVKREVSGELFF
j_gene: TRBJ1-1; d_gene: -; v_gene: TRBV19; abundance: -; CDR3nt: TGTGCCAGTAGTACCCCCGGGGTCCTGGCCTTTATGAACACTGAAGCTTTCTTT; CDR3aa: CASSTPGVLAFMNTEAFF
j_gene: TRBJ2-7; d_gene: TRBD1; v_gene: TRBV5-1; abundance: -; CDR3nt: TGCGCCAGCAGCGAGGACAGGGATGGTTACGAGCAGTACTTC; CDR3aa: CASSEDRDGYEQYF
j_gene: TRBJ2-7; d_gene: -; v_gene: TRBV5-1; abundance: -; CDR3nt: TGCGCCAGCAGCGATAAGCGGTGGCTGCCCCACGAGCAGTACTTC; CDR3aa: CASSDKRWLPHEQYF
j_gene: TRBJ1-5; d_gene: -; v_gene: TRBV6-1; abundance: -; CDR3nt: TGTGCCAGCAGTGGCCTAGTAAATTCCGGCCGGCAGCCCCAGCATTTT; CDR3aa: CASSGLVNSGRQPQHF
j_gene: TRBJ1-5; d_gene: TRBD1; v_gene: TRBV27; abundance: once; CDR3nt: TGTGCCAGCAGTTCTAGGCCGGGACAGTGGCAGCCCCAGCATTTT; CDR3aa: CASSSRPGQWQPQHF
j_gene: TRBJ1-3; d_gene: -; v_gene: TRBV28; abundance: -; CDR3nt: TGTGCCAGCAGACGACTGCCCTCTGGAAACACCATATATTTT; CDR3aa: CASRRLPSGNTIYF